Only a few counts were recorded for the clone carrying this T cell receptor (beta chain). As yet, its antigen is unknown. TCRdb re-derived calls from the reads in MiXCR, one entry per CDR3 protein. This table has under 350,000 distinct CDR3 sequences, 9% to 9.5% appearing once. These data come from a study of T cell repertoires in cytomegalovirus infection. Overall study: Signatures in public TCR beta sequences pointed to both CMV infection and matching HLA type. Notes on the study in general: Frequencies of public TCR beta families were cumulated, and this identified carriers of CMV plus the relevant HLA. Predominance within the ex vivo response was attributable to HLA-C-restricted CMV-specific TCR beta clonotypes.

The CDR3 extends over 14 amino acids. The V and J ends lost 7 bases and 8 bases respectively, with 20 bases between them. Material: PBMCs. The chain recombines TRBV12-3 or TRBV12-4 with TRBJ1-1; TRBD1 is a possible D gene (5 bases). This TCR was recovered from a human donor in good health (CMV status not recorded). Some clones in this sample may be carry-over from other donors' samples. The CDR3 region is CASTPRATGAEAFF. In DNA form, the CDR3 reads TGTGCCAGCACGCCAAGAGCAACCGGGGCAGAAGCTTTCTTT.